The 22 T cell receptor beta chains below were found in one sample sequenced in a study of cytomegalovirus exposure and HLA in healthy donors (dated 2017 in TCRdb). The library was obtained by the immunoSEQ multiplex PCR assay. For the multiplex PCR, a mixture combining 60 forward primers for TCR Vbeta segments and 13 reverse primers for TCR Jbeta segments was used. TCRdb carries this immuneACCESS record with in-frame sequences only. Its versions omit some clonotypes, under half of them owing to an unresolved V gene in the studies checked, with the rest unexplained. The sample table records about 210,000 clones. The leading ten clones occupy about 0.9% of the sample. The sequenced material came from PBMCs. These TCRs come from a woman in her twenties or thirties in good health and CMV-seropositive.

The chain recombines TRBV5-4 with TRBJ2-7, with a possible D match to TRBD2 (6 bases). Trimming took 3 bases from V and 4 from J, leaving 17 bases between them. Per the germline V gene, CDR1 is SGHNT and CDR2 is YYREEE (reference sequence). There are 15 residues in the CDR3. CDR3 in amino acids: CASSSETGVIYEQYF. Written as DNA, the CDR3 is TGTGCCAGCAGCTCTGAAACGGGAGTGATTTACGAGCAGTACTTC.

The V gene is TRBV4-1, the J gene TRBJ2-1; a weak D match, TRBD1 (5 bases). Germline assignment: CDR1 MGHRA and CDR2 YSYEKL. The CDR3 spans 16 residues. The V and J ends lost 2 bases and 8 bases respectively, with 19 bases between them. The CDR3: CASSQFQGTTVDEQFF. Written as DNA, the CDR3 is TGCGCCAGCAGCCAATTCCAGGGTACAACAGTGGATGAGCAGTTCTTC.

The V and J genes are TRBV29-1 and TRBJ1-2; TRBD1 might be the D (6 bases). This CDR3 has 12 amino acids. Germline assignment: CDR1 SQVTM and CDR2 ANQGSEA. V lost 5 bases and J 7 bases, leaving 14 bases between the germline ends. CDR3 coding DNA: TGCAGCGTTCCTTCACAGGGTAGTGGCTACACCTTC. This codes for CSVPSQGSGYTF. Full variable domain (missing parts from reference TRBV29-1 and TRBJ1-2): SAVISQKPSRDICQRGTSLTIQCQVDSQVTMMFWYRQQPGQSLTLIATANQGSEATYESGFVIDKFPISRPNLTFSTLTVSNMSPEDSSIYLCSVPSQGSGYTFGSGTRLTVV.

The J gene is TRBJ2-5, the V gene TRBV7-9; D remains ambiguous. The end of the DNA aligns better with TRBJ2-7, so the J call may be wrong. The germline V gene has CDR1 SEHNR and CDR2 FQNEAQ (reference sequence). This CDR3 is 12 amino acids long. This chain's CDR3 is CASSLDINEQYF. The CDR3 DNA sequence: TGTGCCAGCAGCTTAGATATCAACGAGCAGTACTTC.

This chain links TRBV25-1 with TRBJ2-1; D gene unclear. The germline CDR1 and CDR2 sequences are MGHDK and SYGVNS. The CDR3 runs 14 residues. Trimming removed 4 bases at V and 0 bases at J, with 7 bases between. CDR3 sequence: CASSVSHSYNEQFF. The DNA of the CDR3 is TGTGCCAGCAGTGTATCACACTCCTACAATGAGCAGTTCTTC.

V gene TRBV7-2 combines with J gene TRBJ2-7, with 8 bases lining up with TRBD1. Germline values: CDR1 SGHTA, CDR2 FQGNSA. Trimming cost V 4 bases and J 7 bases; bases outside gene matches: 12. The CDR3 loop spans 15 amino acids. This CDR3 is CASSYTTGEGGEQYF. CDR3 DNA sequence: TGTGCCAGCAGCTACACGACAGGGGAAGGGGGGGAGCAGTACTTC.

This rearrangement joins TRBV19 to TRBJ1-1; 7 positions agree with TRBD1. Germline lookup yields CDR1 LNHDA and CDR2 SQIVND (reference sequence). V lost 5 bases and J lost 4; bases outside the gene matches: 10. The CDR3 runs 15 residues. CDR3: CASSLGDRGVTEAFF. CDR3 in DNA: TGTGCCAGTAGTCTCGGGGACAGAGGGGTCACTGAAGCTTTCTTT.

V gene TRBV29-1 combines with J gene TRBJ1-5, with 8 bases matching TRBD1. CDR1 is SQVTM and CDR2 is ANQGSEA in the germline V gene. V was clipped by 6 bases and J by 4 bases; unmatched bases: 5. The CDR3 spans 13 residues. CDR3 nucleotides: TGCAGCGTAAAGACAGGGGATAATCAGCCCCAGCATTTT. This gives the protein CSVKTGDNQPQHF.

This chain links TRBV27 with TRBJ1-2; tentative D call: TRBD1 (6 bases). The CDR3 totals 16 residues. Germline CDR1 is MNHEY and CDR2 is SMNVEV (reference sequence). V gave up 4 bases and J gave up 0 bases, with 15 bases separating them. DNA for the CDR3: TGTGCCAGCAGTTCTTCCCGGACAGTGTCTAACTATGGCTACACCTTC. Translation: CASSSSRTVSNYGYTF.

The chain recombines TRBV6-5 with TRBJ1-1; tentatively, D is TRBD1 (6 bases). Germline V gives CDR1 MNHEY, CDR2 SVGAGI. The CDR3 has 14 residues. V dropped 7 bases and J dropped 2 bases, with 14 bases sitting between them. The CDR3 DNA sequence: TGTGCCAGCACCAAAGACAGGCGTAACACTGAAGCTTTCTTT. It specifies CASTKDRRNTEAFF.

The chain carries TRBV5-6 and TRBJ1-1; 7 nucleotides line up with TRBD1. The V gene end was trimmed by 5 bases and the J gene end by 1 base; junction bases not matched to a gene: 8. The CDR3 is made up of 15 amino acids. CDR1 and CDR2 (germline): SGHDT, YYEEEE. CDR3 nucleotides: TGTGCCAGCAGTCTCCCGGACAGGAGGAACACTGAAGCTTTCTTT. Encoded protein: CASSLPDRRNTEAFF.

Here the CDR3 reads CATLRGSYGYTF. The CDR3 DNA sequence: TGTGCCACCCTCAGGGGTTCCTATGGCTACACCTTC. This chain joins TRBV10-3 and TRBJ1-2; perhaps TRBD1 as D (6 bases). Trimming took 10 bases from V and 4 from J, leaving 13 bases between them. The CDR3 covers 12 residues. Germline assignment: CDR1 ENHRY and CDR2 SYGVKD.

The chain uses TRBV7-8 and TRBJ2-7, with 10 bases that match TRBD1. Unmatched junction bases numbered 7, after V lost 3 bases and J lost 2 bases. CDR1 is SGHVS, CDR2 FQNEAQ, per germline. The CDR3 is 16 amino acids. The CDR3: CASSFGLGTGAYEQYF. CDR3 DNA sequence: TGTGCCAGCAGCTTTGGGCTCGGGACAGGGGCCTACGAGCAGTACTTC.

This rearrangement joins TRBV5-1 to TRBJ2-7, with a possible D match to TRBD1 (6 bases). Trimming removed 2 bases from V and 5 bases from J, with 14 bases in between. This CDR3 has 14 residues. The germline gives CDR1 SGHRS, CDR2 YFSETQ. The CDR3 sequence is CASSFLQGNHEQYF. Here the CDR3 DNA reads TGCGCCAGCAGCTTCCTGCAGGGGAACCACGAGCAGTACTTC.

This chain uses TRBV4-2 with TRBJ2-1; 10 nucleotides align to TRBD2. Germline-derived CDR1 and CDR2 are LGHNA and YNFKEQ. Trimming at V came to 0 bases and at J to 7 bases, leaving 12 bases not matched to a gene. The CDR3 consists of 18 residues. Here the CDR3 reads CASSQDWDSLAGLNEQFF. CDR3 nucleotides: TGTGCCAGCAGCCAAGATTGGGACTCACTAGCGGGGTTAAATGAGCAGTTCTTC.

V is TRBV5-4 and J is TRBJ2-7, with a weak D call TRBD2 (5 bases). From germline, CDR1 is SGHNT and CDR2 YYREEE (reference sequence). V was pared by 0 bases and J by 3 bases, with 16 bases between. The CDR3 runs to 16 residues. The CDR3 DNA is TGTGCCAGCAGCTTGGTGGCGGGCAGCTCTATCTACGAGCAGTACTTC. Translation gives CASSLVAGSSIYEQYF.

The gene calls are TRBV4-3 and TRBJ1-4; the D is unclear. Trimming left V 0 bases short and J 3 bases short, with 14 bases between. CDR1 is LGHNA and CDR2 is YSLEER in the germline V gene. The CDR3 is made up of 17 amino acids. CDR3 in amino acids: CASSQDPARVSNEKLFF. CDR3 bases: TGCGCCAGCAGCCAAGATCCCGCTCGCGTATCTAATGAAAAACTGTTTTTT.

The genes are TRBV28 and TRBJ1-2, with TRBD1 matching over 7 bases. V was pared by 6 bases and J by 2 bases, with 6 bases of the junction left unmatched. Germline V gene sequence: CDR1 MDHEN, CDR2 SYDVKM. This CDR3 region has 14 residues. This chain's CDR3 is CASRQPQGNYGYTF. CDR3 DNA: TGTGCCAGCAGGCAGCCACAGGGGAACTATGGCTACACCTTC.

The chain is built from TRBV28 and TRBJ1-2; D gene ambiguous. Germline values: CDR1 MDHEN, CDR2 SYDVKM. The CDR3 contains 15 residues. V lost 7 bases and J lost 0, with 15 bases in between. The CDR3 nucleotides are TGTGCCAGCATCCGACCGGGGAGCTCTAACTATGGCTACACCTTC. As protein: CASIRPGSSNYGYTF.

V is TRBV2 and J is TRBJ1-4; 9 positions match TRBD1. Germline V gene sequence: CDR1 SNHLY, CDR2 FYNNEI. The CDR3 is made up of 15 amino acids. Germline trimming cut 6 bases from V and 0 bases from J; bases unmatched to any gene: 2. The CDR3 DNA is TGTGCCAGCAGAGGGGACAGGGCAACTAATGAAAAACTGTTTTTT. Amino acid sequence: CASRGDRATNEKLFF.

This chain links TRBV10-3 with TRBJ2-1; 7 bases are a match to TRBD2. V gave up 0 bases and J gave up 3 bases; unmatched junction bases: 5. The CDR3 runs 16 residues. CDR1 is ENHRY and CDR2 is SYGVKD in the germline V gene. Here the CDR3 reads CAISESPGGGYNEQFF. Written as DNA, the CDR3 is TGTGCCATCAGTGAGTCGCCGGGGGGAGGCTACAATGAGCAGTTCTTC.

The V and J genes are TRBV20-1 and TRBJ2-3, with D possibly TRBD1 on 6 matching bases. Trimming removed 5 bases at V and 3 bases at J, with 6 bases between. This CDR3 comprises 11 residues. In germline, CDR1 is DFQATT, CDR2 SNEGSKA (reference sequence). The chain's CDR3 is CSADRTDTQYF. The CDR3 region has the DNA TGCAGTGCTGACAGGACAGATACGCAGTATTTT.